This T cell receptor (beta chain) was recorded in a study of blood T cells in healthy people across ages (dated by TCRdb to the mid-2010s). For the wider study: In model experiments, roughly one uniquely barcoded TCR beta cDNA molecule per two T cells was captured by template switching. Age-related changes in TCR beta repertoire diversity were measured in the study by deep sequencing normalized with unique cDNA molecular identifiers. The donors were divided into four age groups: young (average around 16 years), middle-aged (under 40), aged (about 60) and long-lived (nearly 85). To avoid experimental bias, donors of different ages were spread randomly across the sequencing lanes. The study analyzed two additional independent replicas of 1 million unique cDNA reads from the same blood draw for two donors, one aged 18 to 30 and one aged 80 or older. The investigation overall reported the following: Observed TCR beta diversity correlated strongly with the percentage of naive T cells measured by flow cytometry. Because profiling used bulk unsorted PBMCs, naive and antigen-experienced compartments could not be compared conclusively. Compared with the aged group, the long-lived group had more naive CD4+ T cells, fewer expanded clones and increased TCR diversity, suggesting age selection. Because the CMV infection status of the donors was unknown, age-related changes in expanded clonotypes may potentially have been confounded. Estimates of total diversity from one million sequenced T cells were regarded as lower bounds and underestimates. As age increased, observed TCR beta diversity per million T cells dropped in a roughly linear way, and a significant reduction was already evident by age about 40.

Systemically healthy Caucasian individuals from Russia, over 30 in total and aged roughly 6 to 95 years, were included as donors. Each donor gave approximately 9.4 milliliters of peripheral blood, drawn into EDTA-treated Vacutainer tubes. Ficoll-Paque density-gradient centrifugation was used to isolate PBMCs, with at least 7 million obtained per sample. Trizol reagent was used to extract total RNA from the PBMCs, yielding at least 6 micrograms per sample. Naive CD45RAhigh/CD27high T cell percentages were measured by flow cytometry on a PBMC aliquot from every donor. At the junction V is shortened by 1 base and J by 5 bases, with 14 bases in between. The germline V gene provides CDR1 LGHNA and CDR2 YNFKEQ. The cysteine opens and the phenylalanine closes a CDR3 of 15 amino acids. Only CDR3 DNA remains: 45 bases, in frame from the first base. Note on this clonotype: The specificity of this receptor is unknown. Per-base qualities were not stored, and no clone one base away is much larger.

The library was built by means of 5' RACE. Instrument on record: Illumina HiSeq 2500. A second PCR of roughly 6 to 11 cycles was run with a J-beta primer mix and a sample-barcoded 5' primer. A template-switch 5' adaptor carrying 12 random nucleotides introduced a unique molecular identifier onto each TCR beta cDNA molecule. Each sample yielded at least 3 million CDR3-containing paired-end reads. First-strand cDNA was synthesized from all RNA with the Mint cDNA synthesis kit, primed by a TRBC-specific oligonucleotide. Following uracil-DNA glycosylase treatment, a first 18-cycle PCR with universal primers M1SS and BC2_uni_R was performed on all cDNA. Per the original workflow: For normalization, 1 million high-quality reads, each with a distinct molecular identifier, were randomly selected from each sample. Instead of being binned into consensus sequences, reads that shared molecular identifiers were thrown out. MiTCR, run with a Q25 quality threshold and the strictest error-elimination algorithm, handled CDR3 identification, clonotype clustering and error correction. A nonparametric unseen species model using Euler transformation provided a lower-bound estimate of total TCR beta diversity. TCRdb's own reprocessing of the public reads used fastp at Q25 and MiXCR and kept productive beta chains. One record per CDR3 amino acid sequence lists the most common genes and DNA. None of the V and J calls come from the authors' own analysis; TCRdb made them. For this sample the table gives fewer than 1,000,000 distinct CDR3 sequences, of which around half were detected only once. Of the sample, 15% to 20% is held by the ten largest clones.

The clonotype comes from an elderly man in good health. Here the chain combines TRBV4-2 and TRBJ2-5; the best D guess is TRBD2, with 5 bases matching. The sequenced sample consisted of blood. The CDR3 in this case is CASSQGFGVTETQYF. The sequence in DNA is TGTGCCAGCAGCCAAGGGTTCGGGGTGACGGAGACCCAGTACTTC.